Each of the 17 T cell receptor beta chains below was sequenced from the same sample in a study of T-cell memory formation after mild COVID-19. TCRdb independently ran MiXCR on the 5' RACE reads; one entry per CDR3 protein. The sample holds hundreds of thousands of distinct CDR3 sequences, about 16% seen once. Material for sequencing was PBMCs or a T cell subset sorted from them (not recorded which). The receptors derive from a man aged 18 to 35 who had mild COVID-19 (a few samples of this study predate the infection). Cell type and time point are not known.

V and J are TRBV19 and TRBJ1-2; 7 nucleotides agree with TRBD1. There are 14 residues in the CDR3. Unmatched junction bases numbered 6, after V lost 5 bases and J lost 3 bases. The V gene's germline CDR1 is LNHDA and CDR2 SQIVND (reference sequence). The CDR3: CASSDQGDYYGYTF. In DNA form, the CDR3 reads TGTGCCAGTAGTGACCAGGGGGACTACTATGGCTACACCTTC.

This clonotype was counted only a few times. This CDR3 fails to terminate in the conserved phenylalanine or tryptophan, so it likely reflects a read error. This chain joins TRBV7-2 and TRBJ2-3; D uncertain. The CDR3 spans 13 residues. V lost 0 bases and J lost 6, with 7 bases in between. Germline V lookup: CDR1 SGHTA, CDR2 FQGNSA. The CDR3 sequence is CASSLALGDTQYL. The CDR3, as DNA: TGTGCCAGCAGCTTAGCGCTTGGTGATACGCAGTATTTG.

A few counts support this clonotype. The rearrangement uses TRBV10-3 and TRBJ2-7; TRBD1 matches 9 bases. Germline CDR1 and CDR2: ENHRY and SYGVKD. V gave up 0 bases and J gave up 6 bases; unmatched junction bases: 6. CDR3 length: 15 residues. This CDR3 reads CAISESNRGPLEQYV. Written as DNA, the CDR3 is TGTGCCATCAGTGAGTCGAACAGGGGGCCACTCGAGCAGTACGTC.

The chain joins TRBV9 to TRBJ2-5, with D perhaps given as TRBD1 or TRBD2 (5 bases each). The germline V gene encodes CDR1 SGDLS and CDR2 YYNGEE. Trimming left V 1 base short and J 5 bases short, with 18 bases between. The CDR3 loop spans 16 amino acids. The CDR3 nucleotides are TGTGCCAGCAGCGTAAGACCGGGACCTGAAGCGGAGACCCAGTACTTC. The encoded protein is CASSVRPGPEAETQYF. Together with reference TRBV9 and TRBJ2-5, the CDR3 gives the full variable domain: DSGVTQTPKHLITATGQRVTLRCSPRSGDLSVYWYQQSLDQGLQFLIQYYNGEERAKGNILERFSAQQFPDLHSELNLSSLELGDSALYFCASSVRPGPEAETQYFGPGTRLLVL.

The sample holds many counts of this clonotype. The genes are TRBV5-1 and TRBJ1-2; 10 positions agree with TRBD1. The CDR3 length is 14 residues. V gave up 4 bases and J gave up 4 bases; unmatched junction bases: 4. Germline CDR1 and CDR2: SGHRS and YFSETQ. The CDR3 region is CASSRDRGVYGYTF. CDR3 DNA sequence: TGCGCCAGCAGCCGGGACAGGGGCGTCTATGGCTACACCTTC.

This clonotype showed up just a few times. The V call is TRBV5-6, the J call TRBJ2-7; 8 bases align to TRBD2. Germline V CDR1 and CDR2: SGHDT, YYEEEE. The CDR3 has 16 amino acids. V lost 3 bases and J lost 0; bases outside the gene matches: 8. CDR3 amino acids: CASSSPERGSSYEQYV. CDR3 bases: TGTGCCAGCAGCTCCCCAGAGCGGGGGAGCTCCTACGAGCAGTACGTC.

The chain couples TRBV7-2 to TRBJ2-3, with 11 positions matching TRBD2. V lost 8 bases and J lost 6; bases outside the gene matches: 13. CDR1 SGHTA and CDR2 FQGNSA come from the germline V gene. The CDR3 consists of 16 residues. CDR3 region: CASSVTSGGDKDTQYF. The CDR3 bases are TGTGCCAGCTCCGTCACTAGCGGGGGTGATAAGGATACGCAGTATTTT.

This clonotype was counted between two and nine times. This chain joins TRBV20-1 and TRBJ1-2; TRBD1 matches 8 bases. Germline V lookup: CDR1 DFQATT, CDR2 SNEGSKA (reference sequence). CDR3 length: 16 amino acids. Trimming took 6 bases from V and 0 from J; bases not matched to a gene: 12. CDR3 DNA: TGCAGTGCCCCGGGCGACAGGGGTCGATCTAACTATGGCTACACCTTC. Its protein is CSAPGDRGRSNYGYTF.

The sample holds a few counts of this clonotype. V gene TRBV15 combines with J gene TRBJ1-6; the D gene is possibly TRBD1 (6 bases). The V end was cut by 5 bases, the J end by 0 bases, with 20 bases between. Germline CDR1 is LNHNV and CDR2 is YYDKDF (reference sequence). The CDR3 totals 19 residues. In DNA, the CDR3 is TGTGCCACCAGCTGGTCAAGGGGGGCCTCAAGCTCCTATAATTCACCCCTCCACTTT. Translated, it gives CATSWSRGASSSYNSPLHF.

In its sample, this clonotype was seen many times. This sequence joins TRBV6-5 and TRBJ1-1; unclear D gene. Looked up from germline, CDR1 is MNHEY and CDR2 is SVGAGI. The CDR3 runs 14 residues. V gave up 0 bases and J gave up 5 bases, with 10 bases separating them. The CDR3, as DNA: TGTGCCAGCAGTTACTCTGCTGGGAGGACTGAAGCTTTCTTT. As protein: CASSYSAGRTEAFF.

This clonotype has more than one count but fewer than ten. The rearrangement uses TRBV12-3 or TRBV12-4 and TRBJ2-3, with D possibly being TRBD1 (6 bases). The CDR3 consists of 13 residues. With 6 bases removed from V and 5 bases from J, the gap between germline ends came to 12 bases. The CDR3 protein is CASSAEQGDTQYF. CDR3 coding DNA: TGTGCCAGCAGCGCGGAACAGGGAGATACGCAGTATTTT.

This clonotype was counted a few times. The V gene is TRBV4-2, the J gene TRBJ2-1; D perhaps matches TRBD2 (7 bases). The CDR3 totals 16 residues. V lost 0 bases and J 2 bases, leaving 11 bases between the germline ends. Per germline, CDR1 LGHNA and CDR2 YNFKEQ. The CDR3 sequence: CASSQEGGVTYNEQFF. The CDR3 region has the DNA TGTGCCAGCAGCCAAGAAGGGGGGGTCACCTACAATGAGCAGTTCTTC.

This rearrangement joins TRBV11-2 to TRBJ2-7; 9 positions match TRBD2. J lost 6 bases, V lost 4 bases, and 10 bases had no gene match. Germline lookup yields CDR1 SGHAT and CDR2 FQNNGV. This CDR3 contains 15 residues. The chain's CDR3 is CASSSLRGGPSEQYV. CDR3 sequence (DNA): TGTGCCAGCAGCTCCCTGCGGGGGGGGCCTTCCGAGCAGTACGTC.

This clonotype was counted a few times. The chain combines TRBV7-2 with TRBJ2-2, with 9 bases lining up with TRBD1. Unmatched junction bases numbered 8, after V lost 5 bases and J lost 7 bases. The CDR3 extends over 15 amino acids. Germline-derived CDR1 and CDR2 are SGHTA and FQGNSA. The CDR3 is CASSRPGTGFGELFF. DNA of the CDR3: TGTGCCAGCAGCCGTCCCGGGACAGGGTTCGGGGAGCTGTTTTTT. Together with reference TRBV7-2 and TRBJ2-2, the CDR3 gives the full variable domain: GAGVSQSPSNKVTEKGKDVELRCDPISGHTALYWYRQSLGQGLEFLIYFQGNSAPDKSGLPSDRFSAERTGGSVSTLTIQRTQQEDSAVYLCASSRPGTGFGELFFGEGSRLTVL.

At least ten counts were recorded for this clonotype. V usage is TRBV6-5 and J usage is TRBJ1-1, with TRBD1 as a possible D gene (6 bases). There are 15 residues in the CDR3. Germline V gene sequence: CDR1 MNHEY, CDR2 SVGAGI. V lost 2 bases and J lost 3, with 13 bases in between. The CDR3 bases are TGTGCCAGCAGTTACCACCAACAGGGATACACTGAAGCTTTCTTT. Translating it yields CASSYHQQGYTEAFF.

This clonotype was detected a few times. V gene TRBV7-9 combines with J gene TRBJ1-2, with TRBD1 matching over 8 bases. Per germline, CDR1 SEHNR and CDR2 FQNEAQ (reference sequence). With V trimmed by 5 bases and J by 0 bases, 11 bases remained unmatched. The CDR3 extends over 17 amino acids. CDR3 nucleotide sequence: TGTGCCAGCAGCAGAGTGGGACAGGATCTTTCTAACTATGGCTACACCTTC. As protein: CASSRVGQDLSNYGYTF.

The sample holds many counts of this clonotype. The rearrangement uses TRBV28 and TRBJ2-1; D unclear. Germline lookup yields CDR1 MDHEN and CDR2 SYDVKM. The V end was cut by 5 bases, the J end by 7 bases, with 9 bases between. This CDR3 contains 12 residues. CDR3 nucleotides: TGTGCCAGCAGTCGCTTGGGGAATGAGCAGTTCTTC. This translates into CASSRLGNEQFF.